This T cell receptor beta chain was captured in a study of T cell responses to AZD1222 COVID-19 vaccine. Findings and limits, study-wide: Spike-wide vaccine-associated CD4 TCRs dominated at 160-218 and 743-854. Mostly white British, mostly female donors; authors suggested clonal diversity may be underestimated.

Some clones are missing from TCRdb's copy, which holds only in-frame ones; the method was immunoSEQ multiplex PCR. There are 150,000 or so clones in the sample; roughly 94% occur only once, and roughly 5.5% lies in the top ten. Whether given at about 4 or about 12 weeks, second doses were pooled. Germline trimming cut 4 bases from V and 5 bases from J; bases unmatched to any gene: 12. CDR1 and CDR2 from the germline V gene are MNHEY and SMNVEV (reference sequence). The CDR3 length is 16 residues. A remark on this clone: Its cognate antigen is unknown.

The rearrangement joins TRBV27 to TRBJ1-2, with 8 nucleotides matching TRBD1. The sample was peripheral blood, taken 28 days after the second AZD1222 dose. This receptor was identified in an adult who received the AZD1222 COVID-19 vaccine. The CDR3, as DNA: TGTGCCAGCAGTTCGCTTCCTAGGACAGGGATATATGGCTACACCTTC. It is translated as CASSSLPRTGIYGYTF.